This TCR beta chain was sequenced for a study of T cell changes during pregnancy in multiple sclerosis. Repertoires were generated with immunoSEQ multiplex PCR, while TCRdb's copy carries only in-frame clones and drops some. The table includes about 77,000 clones, approximately 91% detected once. The CDR3 is 18 amino acids. Germline V lookup: CDR1 PRHDT, CDR2 FYEKMQ (reference sequence). V was pared by 2 bases and J by 8 bases, with 15 bases of the junction left unmatched. This clone was recorded only once. The TCR originated in a female donor with multiple sclerosis, enrolled in a pregnancy study. The sequenced sample was peripheral blood, obtained before pregnancy. V and J are TRBV13 and TRBJ2-1, with 10 bases aligning to TRBD2. For the CDR3, the DNA is TGTGCCAGCAGCTTAACCTGGAGTAGCGGGGGGAAAGTGGATGAGCAGTTCTTC. Amino acid sequence: CASSLTWSSGGKVDEQFF.